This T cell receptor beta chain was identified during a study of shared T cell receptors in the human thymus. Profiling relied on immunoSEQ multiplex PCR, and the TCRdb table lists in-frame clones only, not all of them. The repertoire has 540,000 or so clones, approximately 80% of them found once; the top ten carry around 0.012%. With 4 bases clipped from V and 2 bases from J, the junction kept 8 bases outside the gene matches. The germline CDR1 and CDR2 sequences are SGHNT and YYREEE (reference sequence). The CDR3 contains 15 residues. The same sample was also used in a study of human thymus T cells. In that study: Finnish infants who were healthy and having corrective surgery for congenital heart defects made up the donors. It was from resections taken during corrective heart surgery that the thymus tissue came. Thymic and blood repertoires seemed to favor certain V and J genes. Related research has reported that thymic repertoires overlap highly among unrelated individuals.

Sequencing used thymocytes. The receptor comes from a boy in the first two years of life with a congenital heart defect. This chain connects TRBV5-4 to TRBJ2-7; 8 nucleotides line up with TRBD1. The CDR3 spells CASSPGRTGPYEQYF. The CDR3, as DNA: TGTGCCAGCAGCCCCGGCAGGACAGGGCCCTACGAGCAGTACTTC.